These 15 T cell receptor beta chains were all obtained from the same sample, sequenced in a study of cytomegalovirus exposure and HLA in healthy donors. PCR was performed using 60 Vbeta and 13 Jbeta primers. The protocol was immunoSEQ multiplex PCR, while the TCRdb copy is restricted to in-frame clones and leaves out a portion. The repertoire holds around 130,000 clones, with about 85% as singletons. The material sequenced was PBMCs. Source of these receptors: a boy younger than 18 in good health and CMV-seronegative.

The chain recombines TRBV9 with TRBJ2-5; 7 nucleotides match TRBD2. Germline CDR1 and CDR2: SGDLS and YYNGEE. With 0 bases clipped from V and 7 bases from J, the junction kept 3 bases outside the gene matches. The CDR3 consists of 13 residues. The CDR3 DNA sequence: TGTGCCAGCAGCGTAGACTGGGGGGGGACCCAGTACTTC. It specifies CASSVDWGGTQYF.

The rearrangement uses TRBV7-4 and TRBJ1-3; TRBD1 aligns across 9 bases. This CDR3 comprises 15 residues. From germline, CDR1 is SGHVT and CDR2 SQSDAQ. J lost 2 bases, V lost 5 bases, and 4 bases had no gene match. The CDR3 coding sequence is TGTGCCAGCAGCCCGGGACAGGGCCCTGGAAACACCATATATTTT. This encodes CASSPGQGPGNTIYF.

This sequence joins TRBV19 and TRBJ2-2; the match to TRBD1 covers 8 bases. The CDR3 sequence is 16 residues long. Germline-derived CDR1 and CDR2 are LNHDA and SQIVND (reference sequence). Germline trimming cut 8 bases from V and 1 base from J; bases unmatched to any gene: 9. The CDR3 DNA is TGTGCCAGTCGCGGACAGGGCAGGTGGAACACCGGGGAGCTGTTTTTT. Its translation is CASRGQGRWNTGELFF.

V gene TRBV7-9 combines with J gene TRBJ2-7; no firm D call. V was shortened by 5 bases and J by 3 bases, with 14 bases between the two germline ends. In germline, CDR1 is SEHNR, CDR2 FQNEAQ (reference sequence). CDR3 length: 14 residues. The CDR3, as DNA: TGTGCCAGCAGCCCGCGGCCTCAAGGCTACGAGCAGTACTTC. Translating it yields CASSPRPQGYEQYF.

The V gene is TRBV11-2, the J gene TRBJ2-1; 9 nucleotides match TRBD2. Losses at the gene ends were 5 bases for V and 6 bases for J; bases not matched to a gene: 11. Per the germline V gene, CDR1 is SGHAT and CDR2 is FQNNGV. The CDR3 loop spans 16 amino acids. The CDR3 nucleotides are TGTGCCAGCAGCGTTAGCGGGGGCTACGATCTCAATGAGCAGTTCTTC. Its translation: CASSVSGGYDLNEQFF.

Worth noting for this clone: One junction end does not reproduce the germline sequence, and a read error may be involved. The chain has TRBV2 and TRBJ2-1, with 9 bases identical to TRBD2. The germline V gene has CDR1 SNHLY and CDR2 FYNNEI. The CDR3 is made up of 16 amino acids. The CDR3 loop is CASREGTRGGYNEQFF. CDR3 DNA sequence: TGTGCCAGCAGAGAAGGGACGCGGGGGGGCTACAATGAGCAGTTCTTC.

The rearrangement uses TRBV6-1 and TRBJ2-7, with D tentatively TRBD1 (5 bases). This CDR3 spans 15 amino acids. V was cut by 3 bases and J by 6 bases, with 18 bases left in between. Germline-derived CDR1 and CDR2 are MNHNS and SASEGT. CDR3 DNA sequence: TGTGCCAGCAGTGAGGGGCAACTCGCGGTGGGCGAGCAGTACTTC. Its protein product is CASSEGQLAVGEQYF.

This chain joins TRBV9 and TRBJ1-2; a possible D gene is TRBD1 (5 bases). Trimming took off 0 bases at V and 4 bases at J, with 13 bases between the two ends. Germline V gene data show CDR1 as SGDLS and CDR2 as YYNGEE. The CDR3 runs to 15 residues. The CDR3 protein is CASSVGQGLRYGYTF. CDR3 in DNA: TGTGCCAGCAGCGTAGGGCAGGGTCTACGCTATGGCTACACCTTC.

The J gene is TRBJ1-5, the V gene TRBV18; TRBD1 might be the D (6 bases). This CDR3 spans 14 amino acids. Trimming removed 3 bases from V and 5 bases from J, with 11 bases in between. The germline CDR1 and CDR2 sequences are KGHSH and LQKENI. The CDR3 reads CASSPGQIDQPQHF. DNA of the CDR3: TGTGCCAGCTCACCCGGACAGATCGATCAGCCCCAGCATTTT.

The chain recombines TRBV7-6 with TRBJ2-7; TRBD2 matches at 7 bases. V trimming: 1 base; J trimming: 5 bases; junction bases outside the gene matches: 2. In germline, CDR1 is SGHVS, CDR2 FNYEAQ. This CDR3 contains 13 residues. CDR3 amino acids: CASSLVLADEQYF. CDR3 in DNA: TGTGCCAGCAGCTTAGTCCTAGCGGACGAGCAGTACTTC.

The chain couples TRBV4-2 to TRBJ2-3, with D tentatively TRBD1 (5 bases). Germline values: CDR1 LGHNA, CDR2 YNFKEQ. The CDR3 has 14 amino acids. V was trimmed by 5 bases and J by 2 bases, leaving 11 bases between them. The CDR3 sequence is CASSRGLPTDTQYF. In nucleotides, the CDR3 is TGTGCCAGCAGCAGGGGTCTGCCCACAGATACGCAGTATTTT.

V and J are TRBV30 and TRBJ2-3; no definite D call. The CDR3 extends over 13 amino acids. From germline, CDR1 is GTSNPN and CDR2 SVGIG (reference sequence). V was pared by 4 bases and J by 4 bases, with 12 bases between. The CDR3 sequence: CAWTRQRSDTQYF. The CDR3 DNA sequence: TGTGCCTGGACACGACAACGGTCAGATACGCAGTATTTT. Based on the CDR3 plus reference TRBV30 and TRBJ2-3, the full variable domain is SQTIHQWPATLVQPVGSPLSLECTVEGTSNPNLYWYRQAAGRGLQLLFYSVGIGQISSEVPQNLSASRPQDRQFILSSKKLLLSDSGFYLCAWTRQRSDTQYFGPGTRLTVL.

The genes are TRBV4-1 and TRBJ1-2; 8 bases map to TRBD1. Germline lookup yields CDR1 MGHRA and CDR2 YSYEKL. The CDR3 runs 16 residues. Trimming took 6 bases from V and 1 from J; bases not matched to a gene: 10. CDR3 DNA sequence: TGCGCCAGCAGGCTTCACACAGGGGGAAGTAACTATGGCTACACCTTC. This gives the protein CASRLHTGGSNYGYTF.

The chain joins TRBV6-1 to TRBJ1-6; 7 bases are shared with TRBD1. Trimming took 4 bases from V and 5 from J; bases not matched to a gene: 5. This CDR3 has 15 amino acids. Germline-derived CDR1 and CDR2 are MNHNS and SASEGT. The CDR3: CASSGLRGNNSPLHF. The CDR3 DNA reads TGTGCCAGCAGTGGGCTCAGGGGGAATAATTCACCCCTCCACTTT.

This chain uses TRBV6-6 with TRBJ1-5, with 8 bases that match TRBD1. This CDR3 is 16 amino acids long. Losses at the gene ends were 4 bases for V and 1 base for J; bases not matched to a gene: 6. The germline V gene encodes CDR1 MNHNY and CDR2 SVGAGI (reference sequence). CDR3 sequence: CASSSPGQGSNQPQHF. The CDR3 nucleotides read TGTGCCAGCAGTTCCCCTGGACAGGGAAGCAATCAGCCCCAGCATTTT.